This T cell receptor beta chain was identified during a study of T cells after yellow fever vaccination. The CDR3 has 15 amino acids. Trimming at V came to 5 bases and at J to 7 bases, leaving 13 bases not matched to a gene. CDR1 and CDR2 from the germline V gene are SGHTA and FQGNSA. In its sample, this clonotype was seen a few times. Its antigen is currently unknown. TCRdb reanalysed the 5' RACE reads using MiXCR and keeps one entry per CDR3 protein. The sample lists roughly 350,000 distinct CDR3 sequences, 4.1% occurring once. General observations from the study: There was a possibility that FACS-sorted repertoires contained abundant clonotypes contaminating from the bulk population.

The sequence was obtained from a man aged 18 to 29 who received the YFV17D yellow fever vaccine. Source: PBMCs, taken 5 days after the yellow fever booster vaccination. The rearrangement uses TRBV7-2 and TRBJ1-2, with TRBD1 matching 7 bases. CDR3 nucleotide sequence: TGTGCCAGCAGCCGCGCCCCTGGGCAGGGGGGTGGCTACACCTTC. Translated: CASSRAPGQGGGYTF.